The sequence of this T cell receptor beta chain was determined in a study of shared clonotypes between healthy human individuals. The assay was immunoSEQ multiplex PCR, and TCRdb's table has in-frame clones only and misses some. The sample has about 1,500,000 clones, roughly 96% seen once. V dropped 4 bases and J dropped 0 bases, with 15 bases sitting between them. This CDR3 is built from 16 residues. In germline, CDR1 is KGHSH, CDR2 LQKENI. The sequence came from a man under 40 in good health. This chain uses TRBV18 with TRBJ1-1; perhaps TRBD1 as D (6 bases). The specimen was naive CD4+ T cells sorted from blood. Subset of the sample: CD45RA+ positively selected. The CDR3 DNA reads TGTGCCAGCTCACTCATTGCGGGGGGCATGAACACTGAAGCTTTCTTT. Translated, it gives CASSLIAGGMNTEAFF. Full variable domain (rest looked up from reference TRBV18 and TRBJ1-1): NAGVMQNPRHLVRRRGQEARLRCSPMKGHSHVYWYRQLPEEGLKFMVYLQKENIIDESGMPKERFSAEFPKEGPSILRIQQVVRGDSAAYFCASSLIAGGMNTEAFFGQGTRLTVV.